These T cell receptor beta chains were read from a single sample in a study of glioma-infiltrating T cells after dendritic cell vaccination. Method: immunoSEQ multiplex PCR; TCRdb's copy keeps in-frame clones and lacks some. The table has 20,000 to 30,000 clones, roughly 86% seen once; the top ten hold around 3%. The source material was blood, sampled after dendritic cell vaccination. All receptors derive from a human donor with glioblastoma. The CDR3 runs from the conserved cysteine through the conserved F or W. A D gene is named only where the DNA matches it firmly. Clone size is given for some rows only: seen once, a few or many times, or a class if the clone is expanded.

d_gene: TRBD1; j_gene: TRBJ2-7; abundance: -; v_gene: TRBV5-5; CDR3nt: TGTGCCAGCAGCTGGGACAGTCACTCCTACGAGCAGTACTTC; CDR3aa: CASSWDSHSYEQYF
d_gene: TRBD1; j_gene: TRBJ1-4; abundance: -; v_gene: TRBV6-6; CDR3nt: TGTGCCAGCAGTGACAGGGCAAATGAAAAACTGTTTTTT; CDR3aa: CASSDRANEKLFF
d_gene: TRBD2; j_gene: TRBJ2-7; abundance: -; v_gene: TRBV19; CDR3nt: TGTGCCAGTAGTATTTTAGCGGGCACCTACGAGCAGTACTTC; CDR3aa: CASSILAGTYEQYF
d_gene: TRBD1; j_gene: TRBJ2-3; abundance: -; v_gene: TRBV10-3; CDR3nt: TGTGCCATCGGGGGGCAGGGGGCAGGCACAGATACGCAGTATTTT; CDR3aa: CAIGGQGAGTDTQYF
d_gene: -; j_gene: TRBJ2-2; abundance: -; v_gene: TRBV7-2; CDR3nt: TGTGCCAGCAGACCGGGACAAATTCACACCGGGGAGCTGTTTTTT; CDR3aa: CASRPGQIHTGELFF
d_gene: -; j_gene: TRBJ1-5; abundance: -; v_gene: TRBV6-6; CDR3nt: TGTGCCAGCAGTCGTTCACAGGGTAGCAATCAGCCCCAGCATTTT; CDR3aa: CASSRSQGSNQPQHF
d_gene: -; j_gene: TRBJ1-6; abundance: -; v_gene: TRBV19; CDR3nt: TGTGCCAGTAGTCCCTCAATGGGGCCCCATTCACCCCTCCACTTT; CDR3aa: CASSPSMGPHSPLHF
d_gene: TRBD1; j_gene: TRBJ1-5; abundance: -; v_gene: TRBV7-9; CDR3nt: TGTGCCAGCAGCCCGGGACAGGTTAGCAATCAGCCCCAGCATTTT; CDR3aa: CASSPGQVSNQPQHF
d_gene: TRBD2; j_gene: TRBJ2-7; abundance: -; v_gene: TRBV19; CDR3nt: TGTGCCAGTAGTGTAGGGCTAGCGGGGACGTTTTCCTACGAGCAGTACTTC; CDR3aa: CASSVGLAGTFSYEQYF
d_gene: -; j_gene: TRBJ1-5; abundance: -; v_gene: TRBV6-5; CDR3nt: TGTGCCAGCAGTTCCGGGGGAGGCAATCAGCCCCAGCATTTT; CDR3aa: CASSSGGGNQPQHF
d_gene: -; j_gene: TRBJ2-4; abundance: -; v_gene: TRBV5-8; CDR3nt: TGTGCCAGCAGGCACTTTTCGATACGGTCCAAAAACATTCAGTACTTC; CDR3aa: CASRHFSIRSKNIQYF
d_gene: -; j_gene: TRBJ1-2; abundance: -; v_gene: TRBV6-5; CDR3nt: TGTGCCAGCAGTTACAATCGGAGGGCCGGTAACTATGGCTACACCTTC; CDR3aa: CASSYNRRAGNYGYTF
d_gene: TRBD1; j_gene: TRBJ1-4; abundance: -; v_gene: TRBV2; CDR3nt: TGTGCCAGCAGCCTATCGGGACAGCGGCAAGAAAAACTGTTTTTT; CDR3aa: CASSLSGQRQEKLFF
d_gene: -; j_gene: TRBJ2-7; abundance: -; v_gene: TRBV6-1; CDR3nt: TGTGCCGGACGAGCGGGACAGGCCTACGAGCAGTACTTC; CDR3aa: CAGRAGQAYEQYF
d_gene: -; j_gene: TRBJ1-6; abundance: -; v_gene: TRBV30; CDR3nt: TGTGCCTGGAGTAACACACAGGGAGCGAGTTCACCCCTCCACTTT; CDR3aa: CAWSNTQGASSPLHF
d_gene: TRBD1; j_gene: TRBJ1-2; abundance: -; v_gene: TRBV19; CDR3nt: TGTGCCAGCCGCAGCACCCGACAGGGCCATAATGGCTACACCTTC; CDR3aa: CASRSTRQGHNGYTF
d_gene: -; j_gene: TRBJ2-1; abundance: few; v_gene: TRBV5-1; CDR3nt: TGCGCCAGCAGCCTCAGGCGGGATCTCTCCTACAATGAGCAGTTCTTC; CDR3aa: CASSLRRDLSYNEQFF
d_gene: -; j_gene: TRBJ2-3; abundance: -; v_gene: TRBV12-5; CDR3nt: TGTGCTAGTGGTTTGGTCGAGGGATATCTAGACACAGATACGCAGTATTTT; CDR3aa: CASGLVEGYLDTDTQYF
d_gene: TRBD1; j_gene: TRBJ2-7; abundance: -; v_gene: TRBV5-1; CDR3nt: TGCGCCAGCAGCTCTACGGGACAGCTCTACGAGCAGTACTTC; CDR3aa: CASSSTGQLYEQYF
d_gene: -; j_gene: TRBJ1-2; abundance: -; v_gene: TRBV29-1; CDR3nt: TGCAGCGTTGTGGGGGGGGAGGTTTATGGCTACACCTTC; CDR3aa: CSVVGGEVYGYTF
d_gene: -; j_gene: TRBJ2-2; abundance: -; v_gene: TRBV7-2; CDR3nt: TGTGCCAGCAGTCCCACCGCGGGTCTTAACACCGGGGAGCTGTTTTTT; CDR3aa: CASSPTAGLNTGELFF
d_gene: -; j_gene: TRBJ2-7; abundance: -; v_gene: TRBV5-1; CDR3nt: TGCGCCAGCAGCGGCGACAGCTACGAGCAGTACTTC; CDR3aa: CASSGDSYEQYF
d_gene: TRBD2; j_gene: TRBJ2-5; abundance: -; v_gene: TRBV4-2; CDR3nt: TGTGCCCGACTCGCTTGGGGGGGTGTGGAGACCCAGTACTTC; CDR3aa: CARLAWGGVETQYF
d_gene: TRBD1; j_gene: TRBJ2-5; abundance: -; v_gene: TRBV7-6; CDR3nt: TGTGCCAGCAGCCCCCGGACAGGGAACCAAGAGACCCAGTACTTC; CDR3aa: CASSPRTGNQETQYF
d_gene: TRBD1; j_gene: TRBJ2-4; abundance: -; v_gene: TRBV5-6; CDR3nt: TGTGCCAGCAGTTTAGACGGGACAGGGGCGAACATTCAGTACTTC; CDR3aa: CASSLDGTGANIQYF
d_gene: TRBD1; j_gene: TRBJ2-7; abundance: -; v_gene: TRBV7-9; CDR3nt: TGTGCCAGCAGCTTCGGACAGGGGGGTACCGAGCAGTACTTC; CDR3aa: CASSFGQGGTEQYF
d_gene: -; j_gene: TRBJ2-1; abundance: -; v_gene: TRBV19; CDR3nt: TGTGCCAGTAGTATCGGTAGGGGGTACAATGAGCAGTTCTTC; CDR3aa: CASSIGRGYNEQFF
d_gene: -; j_gene: TRBJ1-2; abundance: -; v_gene: TRBV6-5; CDR3nt: TGTGCCAGCAGTTACTGGAGGGGCGCAGACTATGGCTACACCTTC; CDR3aa: CASSYWRGADYGYTF
d_gene: -; j_gene: TRBJ2-2; abundance: -; v_gene: TRBV19; CDR3nt: TGTGCCAGTAGTCAGAAATACACCGGGGAGCTGTTTTTT; CDR3aa: CASSQKYTGELFF